The 6 T cell receptor beta chains below were found in one sample sequenced in a study of cytomegalovirus exposure and HLA in healthy donors. Amplification used 60 Vbeta primers and 13 Jbeta primers. Some clones are missing from TCRdb's copy, which holds only in-frame ones; the method was immunoSEQ multiplex PCR. The sample shows tens of thousands of clones, about 89% of them seen only once. Specimen: PBMCs. These receptors were obtained from a man in his thirties or forties in good health and CMV-seropositive.

Note on this clone: The sample carries other DNA sequences with the same CDR3. The rearrangement links TRBV21-1 to TRBJ2-2; the tabulated D call, TRBD2, remains unverified against the DNA. TRBV21-1 is classified as a pseudogene. The CDR3 consists of 19 residues. CDR3 nucleotide sequence: TGTGCCAGCAGCAAAGCGCCTAGCGGGAGCCAGGAGGACACCGGGGAGCTGTTTTTT. Translation gives CASSKAPSGSQEDTGELFF.

This clone has a single count. This sequence joins TRBV18 and TRBJ1-5, with 8 bases identical to TRBD1. CDR3 length equals 17 residues. CDR1 KGHSH and CDR2 LQKENI come from the germline V gene. The V segment lost 0 bases and the J segment 0 bases; nucleotides outside the gene matches: 4. CDR3 DNA: TGTGCCAGCTCACCACCGGGACAGGTCGTTAGCAATCAGCCCCAGCATTTT. Its protein is CASSPPGQVVSNQPQHF. The full variable domain, rest sourced from reference TRBV18 and TRBJ1-5, is NAGVMQNPRHLVRRRGQEARLRCSPMKGHSHVYWYRQLPEEGLKFMVYLQKENIIDESGMPKERFSAEFPKEGPSILRIQQVVRGDSAAYFCASSPPGQVVSNQPQHFGDGTRLSIL.

This chain connects TRBV19 to TRBJ1-1, with TRBD1 as a possible D gene (6 bases). The V end was cut by 8 bases, the J end by 5 bases, with 9 bases between. This CDR3 has 11 amino acids. Per germline, CDR1 LNHDA and CDR2 SQIVND (reference sequence). For the CDR3, the DNA is TGTGCCAGTCTCAGGGGAACTGAAGCTTTCTTT. Translation: CASLRGTEAFF.

The chain employs TRBV2 and TRBJ1-5; tentatively, D is TRBD1 (5 bases). Germline V gene data show CDR1 as SNHLY and CDR2 as FYNNEI. CDR3 length: 18 amino acids. With 0 bases removed from V and 0 bases from J, the gap between germline ends came to 15 bases. CDR3 DNA sequence: TGTGCCAGCAGTGAAGCCTCACCCAGGGCTCATAGCAATCAGCCCCAGCATTTT. It translates to CASSEASPRAHSNQPQHF.

The CDR3 reads CASSRIGAGSGNTIYF. CDR3 nucleotides: TGTGCCAGCAGCCGGATTGGGGCCGGCTCTGGAAACACCATATATTTT. The chain is built from TRBV5-6 and TRBJ1-3, with a tentative D call TRBD1 (5 bases). CDR1 and CDR2 from the germline V gene are SGHDT and YYEEEE. The length of the CDR3 is 16 residues. V was shortened by 4 bases and J by 0 bases, with 14 bases between the two germline ends.

The rearrangement links TRBV5-1 to TRBJ2-1, with 9 bases fitting TRBD2. The germline V gene has CDR1 SGHRS and CDR2 YFSETQ. CDR3 size: 14 residues. After removal of 9 bases from V and 5 bases from J, the junction contained 9 bases not matched to a gene. The CDR3 region has the DNA TGCGCCACCGCACTGACTAGCGGAAACAATGAGCAGTTCTTC. Translating it yields CATALTSGNNEQFF.